Below, 2 T cell receptor beta chains from the same sample are listed, as sequenced in a study of cytomegalovirus exposure and HLA in healthy donors. The PCR contained 60 Vbeta and 13 Jbeta primers. Assay used: immunoSEQ multiplex PCR; TCRdb lists only in-frame clones, some missing. The data hold over 30,000 clones, with roughly 84% observed a single time. Sequencing was done on a sample of PBMCs. These receptors all stem from a woman under 30 in good health and CMV-seronegative.

The chain employs TRBV7-8 and TRBJ1-5; D remains unclear. The CDR3 consists of 14 residues. Trimming removed 3 bases from V and 2 bases from J, with 8 bases in between. Germline CDR1 and CDR2: SGHVS and FQNEAQ. The CDR3 protein is CASSLREGNQPQHF. CDR3 bases: TGTGCCAGCAGCTTGAGGGAGGGCAATCAGCCCCAGCATTTT.

The gene calls are TRBV28 and TRBJ2-1; maybe TRBD2 (5 bases). Trimming shortened V by 7 bases and J by 9 bases, and 22 bases separated the two germline ends. CDR3 length: 15 residues. Germline CDR1 is MDHEN and CDR2 is SYDVKM. The CDR3 region has the DNA TGTGCCAGCACCCCATGGCGGGCCCACGGGGTTGAGCAGTTCTTC. It encodes CASTPWRAHGVEQFF.